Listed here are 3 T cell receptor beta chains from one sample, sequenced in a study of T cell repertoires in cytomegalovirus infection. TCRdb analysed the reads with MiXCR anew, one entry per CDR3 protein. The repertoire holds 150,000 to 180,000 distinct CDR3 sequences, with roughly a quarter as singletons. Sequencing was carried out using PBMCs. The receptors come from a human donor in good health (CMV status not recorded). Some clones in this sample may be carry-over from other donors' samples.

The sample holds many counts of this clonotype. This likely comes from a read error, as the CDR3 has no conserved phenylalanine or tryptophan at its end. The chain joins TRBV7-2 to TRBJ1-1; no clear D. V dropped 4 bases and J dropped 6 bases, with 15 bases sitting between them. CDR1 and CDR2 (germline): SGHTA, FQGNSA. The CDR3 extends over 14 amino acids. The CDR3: CASSYSWLRAEAFL. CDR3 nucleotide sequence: TGTGCCAGCAGCTACTCTTGGCTACGGGCTGAAGCTTTCCTT.

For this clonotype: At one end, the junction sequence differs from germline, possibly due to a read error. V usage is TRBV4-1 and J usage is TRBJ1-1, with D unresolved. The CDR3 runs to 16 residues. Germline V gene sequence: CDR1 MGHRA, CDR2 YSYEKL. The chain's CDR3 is CASSQEHDPYNTEAFF. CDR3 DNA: TGTGCCAGCAGCCAAGAACACGATCCTTATAACACTGAAGCTTTCTTT.

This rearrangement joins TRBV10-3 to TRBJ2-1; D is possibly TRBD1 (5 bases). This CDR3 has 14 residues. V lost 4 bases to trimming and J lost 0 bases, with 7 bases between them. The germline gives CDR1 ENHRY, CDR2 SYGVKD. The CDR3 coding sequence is TGTGCCATCAGTGGACAGTCCTCCTACAATGAGCAGTTCTTC. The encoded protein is CAISGQSSYNEQFF.